The 14 T cell receptor beta chains reported below all come from one sample, sequenced in a study of shared T cell receptors in the human thymus (dated by TCRdb to the early 2020s). Library prep was done by the immunoSEQ multiplex PCR assay. In its TCRdb copy, this immuneACCESS table keeps in-frame sequences only and misses some clones. Where compared with another copy, unresolved V genes explain less than half of these, and the others have no known cause. The table for this sample lists about 660,000 clones; 85% to 90% of them were counted only once. The leading ten clones occupy approximately 0.01% of the sample. These data were likewise used in another study, on human thymus T cells.

The source material was thymocytes. The receptors come from a boy younger than two with a congenital heart defect. Donor details come from another sample of the same person, matched by shared clones.

V usage is TRBV6-5 and J usage is TRBJ2-5, with 8 bases lining up with TRBD2. The DNA end is more similar to TRBJ2-7, so the J call may be wrong. Germline CDR1 and CDR2: MNHEY and SVGAGI. CDR3 length: 12 amino acids. The CDR3: CASIGGGREQYF. CDR3 nucleotides: TGTGCCAGCATCGGGGGGGGCCGCGAGCAGTACTTC.

This chain uses TRBV30 with TRBJ2-5, with 10 positions matching TRBD1. Per germline, CDR1 GTSNPN and CDR2 SVGIG (reference sequence). This CDR3 is built from 14 residues. Unmatched junction bases numbered 3, after V lost 2 bases and J lost 3 bases. CDR3 nucleotide sequence: TGTGCCTGGAGTTTAGGACAGGGGGAAGAGACCCAGTACTTC. It yields the protein CAWSLGQGEETQYF.

V usage is TRBV11-2 and J usage is TRBJ1-5; the D is unclear. This CDR3 region has 13 residues. Germline CDR1 is SGHAT and CDR2 is FQNNGV. With 4 bases removed from V and 5 bases from J, the gap between germline ends came to 9 bases. Here the CDR3 reads CASSSVSDQPQHF. For the CDR3, the DNA is TGTGCCAGCAGCTCGGTGTCCGATCAGCCCCAGCATTTT. Filled out from reference TRBV11-2 and TRBJ1-5, the complete variable domain reads EAGVAQSPRYKIIEKRQSVAFWCNPISGHATLYWYQQILGQGPKLLIQFQNNGVVDDSQLPKDRFSAERLKGVDSTLKIQPAKLEDSAVYLCASSSVSDQPQHFGDGTRLSIL.

This clone was observed a single time. V gene TRBV4-3 combines with J gene TRBJ2-5; maybe TRBD2 (5 bases). CDR3 length: 17 amino acids. V dropped 6 bases and J dropped 5 bases, with 25 bases sitting between them. The germline V gene has CDR1 LGHNA and CDR2 YSLEER. CDR3 in DNA: TGCGCCAGCAGTCGGGGATATAGGGTGTCCCCTCTGGAGACCCAGTACTTC. This translates into CASSRGYRVSPLETQYF.

The rearrangement links TRBV30 to TRBJ1-4; D uncertain. This CDR3 is built from 18 residues. The germline V gene encodes CDR1 GTSNPN and CDR2 SVGIG (reference sequence). The ends were cut back, 6 bases at V and 5 bases at J, with 28 bases in the middle. The CDR3 region is CACSTSVLTWRRNEKLFF. For the CDR3, the DNA is TGTGCCTGTAGTACATCGGTATTAACCTGGAGAAGAAATGAAAAACTGTTTTTT.

The rearrangement links TRBV6-1 to TRBJ2-3; D is possibly TRBD2 (6 bases). Trimming took 2 bases from V and 2 from J, leaving 8 bases between them. The CDR3 is 14 residues long. CDR1 is MNHNS and CDR2 is SASEGT in the germline V gene. The DNA of the CDR3 is TGTGCCAGCAGTGAAACTAGCCCCACAGATACGCAGTATTTT. It codes for CASSETSPTDTQYF.

CDR3 DNA sequence: TGTGCCAGCTCCCGGGTAGGCGCCGGGGAGCTGTTTTTT. It encodes CASSRVGAGELFF. The rearrangement links TRBV18 to TRBJ2-2; D unresolved. V lost 6 bases, J lost 6 bases, and 11 bases lay in between. Germline CDR1 and CDR2: KGHSH and LQKENI. The CDR3 has 13 residues.

This sequence joins TRBV19 and TRBJ2-7; D may be TRBD1 (5 bases). CDR3 length: 15 amino acids. The V end was cut by 3 bases, the J end by 6 bases, with 18 bases between. The V gene's germline CDR1 is LNHDA and CDR2 SQIVND (reference sequence). This CDR3 reads CASSILGQGVGEQYF. The CDR3 nucleotides are TGTGCCAGTAGTATTTTAGGGCAAGGGGTAGGCGAGCAGTACTTC.

The V call is TRBV10-3, the J call TRBJ2-7; D is undetermined. The CDR3 loop spans 14 amino acids. Looked up from germline, CDR1 is ENHRY and CDR2 is SYGVKD. V gave up 3 bases and J gave up 0 bases, with 9 bases separating them. CDR3 coding DNA: TGTGCCATCAGTGAATCAAGGAGCTCCTACGAGCAGTACTTC. Its translation: CAISESRSSYEQYF.

The chain carries TRBV4-1 and TRBJ2-6, with 13 positions matching TRBD2. The CDR3 is 19 residues long. With V trimmed by 1 base and J by 4 bases, 7 bases remained unmatched. Germline assignment: CDR1 MGHRA and CDR2 YSYEKL. CDR3 DNA sequence: TGCGCCAGCAGCCAAGTTGGACTAGCGGGAGTGGCCGGGGCCAACGTCCTGACTTTC. Its protein product is CASSQVGLAGVAGANVLTF.

The gene calls are TRBV5-8 and TRBJ2-5; D gene uncertain. Trimming pared 4 bases from V and 4 bases from J, leaving 11 bases between. The CDR3 is 13 amino acids. From germline, CDR1 is SGHTS and CDR2 YDEGEE. The CDR3 reads CASSPPVGETQYF. CDR3 sequence (DNA): TGTGCCAGCAGCCCCCCGGTCGGAGAGACCCAGTACTTC.

This chain connects TRBV7-2 to TRBJ2-7; D might be TRBD2 (6 bases). Looked up from germline, CDR1 is SGHTA and CDR2 is FQGNSA. V was shortened by 2 bases and J by 2 bases, with 13 bases between the two germline ends. The CDR3 length is 15 residues. The CDR3 DNA sequence: TGTGCCAGCAGCTTATACCTAGCGCCCACCTACGAGCAGTACTTC. As protein: CASSLYLAPTYEQYF.

V gene TRBV5-4 combines with J gene TRBJ2-7; 8 nucleotides agree with TRBD1. Trimming at V came to 4 bases and at J to 7 bases, leaving 7 bases not matched to a gene. This CDR3 has 13 residues. From germline, CDR1 is SGHNT and CDR2 YYREEE (reference sequence). CDR3 in amino acids: CASSTDREREQYF. CDR3 sequence (DNA): TGTGCCAGCAGCACGGACAGGGAGCGAGAGCAGTACTTC.

This rearrangement joins TRBV11-2 to TRBJ2-7; maybe TRBD1 (5 bases). From germline, CDR1 is SGHAT and CDR2 FQNNGV. V lost 5 bases and J lost 6, with 20 bases in between. This CDR3 spans 15 amino acids. The CDR3 here is CASSRFVQDTGEQYF. In DNA form, the CDR3 reads TGTGCCAGCAGCCGTTTCGTCCAGGACACAGGCGAGCAGTACTTC.